The 20 T cell receptor beta chains listed next were all sequenced from one sample in a study of blood T cell repertoires in COVID-19. TCRdb's copy holds only in-frame clones and misses some; the assay was immunoSEQ multiplex PCR. The sample includes roughly 49,000 clones, 75% to 90% seen only once; the top ten take over 4%. The sequenced sample consisted of peripheral blood. The source is a man in his sixties with active COVID-19.

The CDR3 DNA reads TGTGCCAGCAGTTACTTGCCGGGACAAGAGACCCAGTACTTC. Its translation is CASSYLPGQETQYF. The V call is TRBV6-2 or TRBV6-3, the J call TRBJ2-5; a possible D gene is TRBD2 (5 bases). Trimming removed 1 base from V and 2 bases from J, with 8 bases in between. The CDR3 is 14 residues long. Germline assignment: CDR1 MNHEY and CDR2 SVGEGT.

V is TRBV18 and J is TRBJ2-7; D is uncertain. There are 12 residues in the CDR3. V lost 3 bases and J lost 0, with 3 bases in between. Germline CDR1 KGHSH, CDR2 LQKENI. The CDR3 spells CASSPLSYEQYF. CDR3 nucleotides: TGTGCCAGCTCACCCCTCTCCTACGAGCAGTACTTC.

The V gene is TRBV19, the J gene TRBJ2-1, with a weak D call TRBD2 (6 bases). Germline CDR1 LNHDA, CDR2 SQIVND (reference sequence). The V gene lost 6 bases and the J gene lost 0 bases, with 15 bases spanning the gap. The length of the CDR3 is 16 residues. The DNA of the CDR3 is TGTGCCAGTAGGTTCCGGGCGGGGAGCTCCTACAATGAGCAGTTCTTC. It specifies CASRFRAGSSYNEQFF.

The chain carries TRBV12-5 and TRBJ2-1; tentative D call: TRBD2 (5 bases). The ends were cut back, 4 bases at V and 3 bases at J, with 7 bases in the middle. The germline CDR1 and CDR2 sequences are LGHNT and FRNRAP. The CDR3 totals 13 residues. The CDR3 loop reads CASGSGLYNEQFF. The CDR3 DNA reads TGTGCTAGTGGTTCCGGACTCTACAATGAGCAGTTCTTC.

This sequence joins TRBV18 and TRBJ2-1; TRBD2 agrees at 9 bases. Germline V gene data show CDR1 as KGHSH and CDR2 as LQKENI. Trimming cost V 0 bases and J 2 bases; bases outside gene matches: 11. This CDR3 has 19 amino acids. CDR3 loop: CASSPPPSGIPLTYNEQFF. The CDR3 DNA follows: TGTGCCAGCTCACCACCCCCTAGCGGGATCCCCCTAACCTACAATGAGCAGTTCTTC.

This CDR3 is CASSLRAYNEQFF. CDR3 DNA: TGTGCCAGCAGCCTGCGGGCCTACAATGAGCAGTTCTTC. This chain connects TRBV12-3 or TRBV12-4 to TRBJ2-1; a weak D match, TRBD2 (5 bases). This CDR3 has 13 amino acids. V was cut by 6 bases and J by 2 bases, with 8 bases left in between.

This clone was seen just once. V usage is TRBV6-1 and J usage is TRBJ2-5; D is unclear. TRBJ2-7 explains the end of the DNA better; the J call may be wrong. The germline gives CDR1 MNHNS, CDR2 SASEGT. This CDR3 is 13 amino acids long. The DNA of the CDR3 is TGTGCCAGCAGTGAACTAGTGGGTGACGAGCAGTACTTC. Protein: CASSELVGDEQYF.

This clone showed up just once. This sequence joins TRBV5-1 and TRBJ1-1; weak D call: TRBD1 (5 bases). V was clipped by 0 bases and J by 1 base, with 10 bases between them. CDR1 and CDR2 (germline): SGHRS, YFSETQ. The CDR3 runs to 15 residues. In nucleotides, the CDR3 is TGCGCCAGCAGCTTGGCAGCGACAGCGAACACTGAAGCTTTCTTT. Protein sequence: CASSLAATANTEAFF.

The CDR3 loop reads CAISESIPGPNSPLHF. The CDR3 DNA sequence: TGTGCCATCAGTGAGTCGATCCCAGGGCCCAATTCACCCCTCCACTTT. The chain couples TRBV10-3 to TRBJ1-6, with TRBD1 as a possible D gene (5 bases). Germline V gene data show CDR1 as ENHRY and CDR2 as SYGVKD. V dropped 0 bases and J dropped 7 bases, with 13 bases sitting between them. CDR3 size: 16 residues.

This clone was detected a few times. J is TRBJ2-7 and V is TRBV7-3, with a possible D match to TRBD2 (5 bases). The CDR3 length is 14 residues. V lost 4 bases, J lost 5 bases, and 15 bases lay in between. Germline V gene data show CDR1 as SGHTA and CDR2 as FQGTGA. For the CDR3, the DNA is TGTGCCAGCAGCTCACAAGGGAGAGGCCACGAGCAGTACTTC. Translating gives CASSSQGRGHEQYF.

This chain joins TRBV27 and TRBJ2-1; the match to TRBD2 covers 8 bases. V gave up 5 bases and J gave up 0 bases; unmatched junction bases: 6. The CDR3 consists of 16 residues. The germline V gene encodes CDR1 MNHEY and CDR2 SMNVEV (reference sequence). CDR3 bases: TGTGCCAGCAGTCGTTTAGCGGGGAGCTCCTACAATGAGCAGTTCTTC. Protein sequence: CASSRLAGSSYNEQFF.

The chain carries TRBV28 and TRBJ2-5; 9 nucleotides agree with TRBD2. The germline V gene encodes CDR1 MDHEN and CDR2 SYDVKM. The CDR3 is made up of 13 amino acids. V gave up 6 bases and J gave up 10 bases; unmatched junction bases: 9. The CDR3 DNA is TGTGCCAGCAGAAAAGCCGGGACTAGCTTCCAGTACTTC. It codes for CASRKAGTSFQYF.

In its sample, this clone was seen once. The chain is built from TRBV7-8 and TRBJ2-6; D remains ambiguous. V lost 5 bases, J lost 0 bases, and 11 bases lay in between. The CDR3 is made up of 16 amino acids. The germline gives CDR1 SGHVS, CDR2 FQNEAQ. Here the CDR3 DNA reads TGTGCCAGCAGCCTGAAGATTAGCTCTGGGGCCAACGTCCTGACTTTC. Translation: CASSLKISSGANVLTF.

The rearrangement joins TRBV7-2 to TRBJ2-7; 11 bases line up with TRBD1. J gave up 6 bases and V 4 bases, and 11 bases lay outside the gene matches. There are 16 residues in the CDR3. Germline V gene lookup returns CDR1 SGHTA and CDR2 FQGNSA. The CDR3 region is CASSSGPGTGGIEQYF. The DNA of the CDR3 is TGTGCCAGCAGCTCGGGGCCTGGGACAGGGGGAATCGAGCAGTACTTC.

The chain carries TRBV19 and TRBJ1-5; 9 nucleotides line up with TRBD1. CDR1 and CDR2 (germline): LNHDA, SQIVND (reference sequence). Trimming took 5 bases from V and 2 from J; bases not matched to a gene: 4. The CDR3 is made up of 15 amino acids. This chain's CDR3 is CASSRRTGGNQPQHF. DNA for the CDR3: TGTGCCAGTAGTCGACGGACAGGGGGCAATCAGCCCCAGCATTTT.

The chain joins TRBV28 to TRBJ1-1; maybe TRBD1 (6 bases). In germline, CDR1 is MDHEN, CDR2 SYDVKM. Trimming shortened V by 0 bases and J by 2 bases, and 10 bases separated the two germline ends. The CDR3 is 15 amino acids. CDR3 coding DNA: TGTGCCAGCAGTTTATGGGCGACAGGTAACACTGAAGCTTTCTTT. It codes for CASSLWATGNTEAFF.

The chain links TRBV11-3 to TRBJ1-1; 9 bases match TRBD1. This CDR3 has 15 residues. CDR1 is SGHNT, CDR2 YENEEA, per germline. V lost 5 bases, J lost 1 base, and 5 bases stayed unmatched. This CDR3 reads CASSPPGQGNTEAFF. Here the CDR3 DNA reads TGTGCCAGCAGCCCCCCGGGACAGGGGAACACTGAAGCTTTCTTT.

The genes are TRBV5-6 and TRBJ2-7, with 7 bases fitting TRBD1. The V gene end was trimmed by 4 bases and the J gene end by 4 bases; junction bases not matched to a gene: 14. Germline V CDR1 and CDR2: SGHDT, YYEEEE. CDR3 length equals 16 residues. The CDR3 nucleotides read TGTGCCAGCAGCCTCATGCATAAGGGGGCGCGATACGAGCAGTACTTC. Amino acids: CASSLMHKGARYEQYF.

CDR3 sequence (DNA): TGCAGTGCTAGTTCCCCAGGAGGTGAAAAACTGTTTTTT. Amino acid sequence: CSASSPGGEKLFF. This chain connects TRBV20-1 to TRBJ1-4; D unclear. Germline values: CDR1 DFQATT, CDR2 SNEGSKA (reference sequence). This CDR3 has 13 residues. Trimming took 3 bases from V and 7 from J, leaving 12 bases between them.

The chain has TRBV7-6 and TRBJ1-4; D not resolved. The CDR3 has 12 amino acids. V was shortened by 5 bases and J by 8 bases, with 9 bases between the two germline ends. Germline-derived CDR1 and CDR2 are SGHVS and FNYEAQ. The CDR3 is CASSQTGEKLFF. CDR3 DNA: TGTGCCAGCAGCCAAACCGGGGAAAAACTGTTTTTT.